The 20 T cell receptor beta chains below come from one sample, sequenced in a study of early T cells in non-severe SARS-CoV-2 infection. TCRdb ran MiXCR on the 5' RACE reads and lists one entry per CDR3 protein. The sample records about 22,000 distinct CDR3 sequences, around 3.3% being singletons. The sample taken for sequencing was whole blood. These TCRs come from an adult who was a healthcare worker with PCR-confirmed SARS-CoV-2 infection or an uninfected control (not recorded which).

This sequence joins TRBV30 and TRBJ2-7; D remains unclear. Germline-derived CDR1 and CDR2 are GTSNPN and SVGIG (reference sequence). The CDR3 extends over 13 amino acids. V lost 0 bases and J 0 bases, leaving 6 bases between the germline ends. CDR3 nucleotides: TGTGCCTGGAGTGTGGGGTCCTCCTACGAGCAGTACTTC. It yields the protein CAWSVGSSYEQYF.

At least ten counts were recorded for this clonotype. CDR3 sequence reads: CASSQIPRTEQYF. The CDR3 coding sequence is TGTGCCAGCAGCCAAATTCCGCGTACCGAGCAGTACTTC. This chain uses TRBV7-6 with TRBJ2-7; D uncertain. CDR3 length: 13 residues. Trimming shortened V by 5 bases and J by 6 bases, and 14 bases separated the two germline ends. CDR1 and CDR2 from the germline V gene are SGHVS and FNYEAQ. The complete variable domain, with remaining parts taken from reference TRBV7-6 and TRBJ2-7, reads GAGVSQSPRYKVTKRGQDVALRCDPISGHVSLYWYRQALGQGPEFLTYFNYEAQQDKSGLPNDRFSAERPEGSISTLTIQRTEQRDSAMYRCASSQIPRTEQYFGPGTRLTVT.

The table lists this clonotype with many counts. J is TRBJ2-7 and V is TRBV4-1; D gene unclear. V shed 3 bases and J shed 3 bases, with 6 bases lying between them. The CDR3 is made up of 12 amino acids. Germline-derived CDR1 and CDR2 are MGHRA and YSYEKL. The CDR3 DNA follows: TGCGCCAGCAGCCACTCCGGCTACGAGCAGTACTTC. Translating it yields CASSHSGYEQYF.

This clonotype was counted many times. The V gene is TRBV30, the J gene TRBJ2-7, with D possibly matching TRBD1 (5 bases). In germline, CDR1 is GTSNPN, CDR2 SVGIG (reference sequence). CDR3 size: 12 residues. The V and J ends lost 8 bases and 7 bases respectively, with 18 bases between them. For the CDR3, the DNA is TGTGCCGGCGATCTGGGGCCTACGGAGCAGTACTTC. It codes for CAGDLGPTEQYF.

By share of the sample, this clonotype is medium-sized. The chain carries TRBV20-1 and TRBJ2-5, with D perhaps matching TRBD1 or TRBD2 (5 bases each). The CDR3 consists of 14 residues. Germline assignment: CDR1 DFQATT and CDR2 SNEGSKA (reference sequence). V was pared by 3 bases and J by 4 bases, with 15 bases between. CDR3: CSASRDPTGETQYF. The CDR3 nucleotides read TGCAGTGCTAGCCGGGACCCAACAGGAGAGACCCAGTACTTC.

A few counts support this clonotype. The V call is TRBV11-2, the J call TRBJ2-7; perhaps TRBD1 as D (7 bases). Germline V lookup: CDR1 SGHAT, CDR2 FQNNGV. The CDR3 contains 15 residues. The V gene lost 5 bases and the J gene lost 1 base, with 15 bases spanning the gap. The chain's CDR3 is CASSIQGGTSYEQYF. The CDR3 DNA sequence: TGTGCCAGCAGCATTCAGGGGGGCACATCCTACGAGCAGTACTTC.

This clonotype came up many times. The V gene is TRBV12-3 or TRBV12-4, the J gene TRBJ2-3; a weak D match, TRBD2 (5 bases). V lost 5 bases and J lost 5, with 11 bases in between. There are 13 residues in the CDR3. CDR3 loop: CASSPGVGDTQYF. For the CDR3, the DNA is TGTGCCAGCAGTCCCGGGGTAGGAGATACGCAGTATTTT.

There are many counts of this clonotype. The chain couples TRBV12-3 or TRBV12-4 to TRBJ1-2; no reliable D call. V was pared by 2 bases and J by 1 base, with 17 bases between. This CDR3 region has 17 residues. The chain's CDR3 is CASSLSRTDGFNYGYTF. The CDR3 bases are TGTGCCAGCAGTTTATCCAGAACAGATGGCTTTAACTATGGCTACACCTTC.

This clonotype was seen many times. This sequence joins TRBV9 and TRBJ2-7; D unclear. V was cut by 2 bases and J by 2 bases, with 11 bases left in between. Germline V gives CDR1 SGDLS, CDR2 YYNGEE. This CDR3 comprises 14 residues. The CDR3: CASSVEPGTYEQYF. The CDR3, as DNA: TGTGCCAGCAGCGTGGAACCTGGAACCTACGAGCAGTACTTC.

In its sample, this clonotype was seen many times. The chain employs TRBV7-6 and TRBJ2-5; D not resolved. Trimming stripped 5 bases from V and 3 bases from J, with 16 bases between. CDR1 SGHVS and CDR2 FNYEAQ come from the germline V gene. The CDR3 has 15 amino acids. The CDR3: CASSPSLIRKETQYF. CDR3 sequence (DNA): TGTGCCAGCAGCCCGAGCTTGATACGCAAAGAGACCCAGTACTTC.

This clonotype was detected many times. This chain connects TRBV20-1 to TRBJ2-1, with D perhaps being TRBD1 or TRBD2 (5 bases each). This CDR3 spans 14 amino acids. Germline assignment: CDR1 DFQATT and CDR2 SNEGSKA (reference sequence). V lost 5 bases and J lost 5, with 16 bases in between. Written as DNA, the CDR3 is TGCAGTGCTGAGGGGTTTGGGATCCACAATGAGCAGTTCTTC. Amino acid sequence: CSAEGFGIHNEQFF.

This clonotype occurred a few times. The chain uses TRBV28 and TRBJ2-4; D remains ambiguous. Germline V CDR1 and CDR2: MDHEN, SYDVKM. This CDR3 region has 15 residues. V was shortened by 5 bases and J by 1 base, with 12 bases between the two germline ends. The CDR3 nucleotides are TGTGCCAGCAGTCCGGCCGGATGGGCCAAAAACATTCAGTACTTC. Amino acid sequence: CASSPAGWAKNIQYF.

This clonotype was found many times. The rearrangement joins TRBV28 to TRBJ1-2, with 8 positions matching TRBD1. This CDR3 has 16 residues. J was trimmed by 6 bases and V by 3 bases; bases with no gene match: 12. From germline, CDR1 is MDHEN and CDR2 SYDVKM. The CDR3 bases are TGTGCCAGCAGTTTCCCAGGGGGCCAGATCGGAGATGGCTACACCTTC. Protein sequence: CASSFPGGQIGDGYTF.

This clonotype counts as medium-sized. The J gene is TRBJ1-3, the V gene TRBV28, with D tentatively TRBD1 (6 bases). Germline V CDR1 and CDR2: MDHEN, SYDVKM. The CDR3 contains 15 residues. The germline V and J ends were trimmed by 5 bases and 0 bases, with 11 bases remaining between them. The CDR3 protein is CASSETGVSGNTIYF. The DNA for the CDR3 is TGTGCCAGCAGTGAGACAGGCGTCTCTGGAAACACCATATATTTT.

The sample holds many counts of this clonotype. V usage is TRBV7-9 and J usage is TRBJ2-2; D gene unclear. Per the germline V gene, CDR1 is SEHNR and CDR2 is FQNEAQ (reference sequence). The germline V and J ends were trimmed by 1 base and 0 bases, with 6 bases remaining between them. The CDR3 extends over 15 amino acids. CDR3 amino acids: CASSLGPTNTGELFF. The CDR3 bases are TGTGCCAGCAGCTTAGGGCCAACGAACACCGGGGAGCTGTTTTTT.

This clonotype was seen ten or more times. The chain carries TRBV4-2 and TRBJ2-1; 13 positions agree with TRBD2. Trimming removed 4 bases from V and 8 bases from J; junction bases left unmatched: 5. In germline, CDR1 is LGHNA, CDR2 YNFKEQ. The CDR3 covers 15 residues. CDR3 residues: CASSPGLAGIYEQFF. CDR3 DNA sequence: TGTGCCAGCAGCCCGGGACTAGCGGGAATCTATGAGCAGTTCTTC.

This chain connects TRBV6-6 to TRBJ1-1; D not certain. Per germline, CDR1 MNHNY and CDR2 SVGAGI (reference sequence). V was trimmed by 5 bases and J by 1 base, leaving 8 bases between them. The CDR3 is 13 amino acids. The CDR3 protein is CASSPTENTEAFF. CDR3 nucleotides: TGTGCCAGCAGTCCCACGGAGAACACTGAAGCTTTCTTT.

This clonotype showed up many times. This chain connects TRBV10-3 to TRBJ2-7, with D tentatively TRBD1 or TRBD2 (6 bases each). CDR1 is ENHRY, CDR2 SYGVKD, per germline. V was clipped by 2 bases and J by 0 bases, with 14 bases between them. CDR3 size: 16 residues. CDR3: CAISEGGLASSYEQYF. DNA for the CDR3: TGTGCCATCAGTGAGGGGGGCCTAGCGTCCTCCTACGAGCAGTACTTC.

With respect to this clonotype: A read error may be the cause here, since a much bigger clone is one base away. The genes are TRBV5-6 and TRBJ2-4; TRBD1 matches at 8 bases. The germline CDR1 and CDR2 sequences are SGHDT and YYEEEE. The CDR3 loop spans 15 amino acids. The CDR3 region is CASSEGQVAKTIQYF. The CDR3 nucleotides are TGTGCCAGCAGCGAGGGACAGGTAGCCAAAACCATTCAGTACTTC.

This clonotype rates as medium-sized. The V gene is TRBV5-4, the J gene TRBJ1-1; D gene unclear. Trimming took off 4 bases at V and 4 bases at J, with 11 bases between the two ends. This CDR3 has 13 residues. Germline V CDR1 and CDR2: SGHNT, YYREEE (reference sequence). The CDR3 DNA reads as TGTGCCAGCAGCGCGGGAGTTGGCACTGAAGCTTTCTTT. Its protein is CASSAGVGTEAFF.